Described below is a single TCR beta chain sequence and its context. Its antigen is not known. The data were obtained in a study of cytomegalovirus exposure and HLA in healthy donors. The overall study: From about 180 million T cells, an earlier analysis saw approximately 120 million unique TCR beta sequences. Membership in the Caucasian-associated ancestry cluster was found for 81% of nearly 400 genotyped donors.

The study's findings and limits: In terms of immune exposure information, only CMV serostatus was available. A list of about 180 TCR beta chains associated with cytomegalovirus was given.

The PCR used 60 Vbeta and 13 Jbeta primers. Clones were read by immunoSEQ multiplex PCR, and TCRdb kept only the in-frame ones, dropping some. The sample's table shows 56,000 or so clones. The receptor's source is a female donor in good health and CMV-seronegative. The sample comprised PBMCs.

CDR3 protein: CASRPYEEQYF. The CDR3 nucleotides are TGTGCCAGCAGGCCCTACGAGGAGCAGTACTTC. The V call is TRBV5-7, the J call TRBJ2-7; unclear D gene. TRBV5-7 is an ORF; its function is uncertain. The length of the CDR3 is 11 residues. Trimming cost V 5 bases and J 7 bases, with 10 bases left between them.